This T cell receptor beta chain stems from a study of OX40 agonist ivuxolimab in advanced cancers. The wider study: Patients got intravenous ivuxolimab at 0.01 to 10 mg/kg every 2 weeks. General study findings and limits: Patients with a partial response at 0.1-3.0 mg/kg had among the lowest clonal expansion. Normalized T-cell clonal expansion was also low in a subset of nonresponders.

A remark on this clone: The target antigen is unknown.

Data came from immunoSEQ multiplex PCR; TCRdb stores just in-frame clones and leaves some out. The profile shows fewer than 90,000 clones, roughly 87% of them singletons. The CDR3 spans 14 residues. V was trimmed by 4 bases and J by 2 bases, leaving 9 bases between them. Germline-derived CDR1 and CDR2 are WNHNN and SYGVQD (reference sequence). The source material was CD4+ or CD8+ T cells sorted from blood, sampled in a trial of the OX40 agonist ivuxolimab. The chain has TRBV10-1 and TRBJ2-4; the D gene is possibly TRBD1 (6 bases). The TCR sequence derives from an adult with an advanced solid tumor such as melanoma, head and neck, liver or kidney cancer. This chain's CDR3 is CASSAGVTKNIQYF. The CDR3 DNA reads as TGCGCCAGCAGTGCAGGGGTTACCAAAAACATTCAGTACTTC.